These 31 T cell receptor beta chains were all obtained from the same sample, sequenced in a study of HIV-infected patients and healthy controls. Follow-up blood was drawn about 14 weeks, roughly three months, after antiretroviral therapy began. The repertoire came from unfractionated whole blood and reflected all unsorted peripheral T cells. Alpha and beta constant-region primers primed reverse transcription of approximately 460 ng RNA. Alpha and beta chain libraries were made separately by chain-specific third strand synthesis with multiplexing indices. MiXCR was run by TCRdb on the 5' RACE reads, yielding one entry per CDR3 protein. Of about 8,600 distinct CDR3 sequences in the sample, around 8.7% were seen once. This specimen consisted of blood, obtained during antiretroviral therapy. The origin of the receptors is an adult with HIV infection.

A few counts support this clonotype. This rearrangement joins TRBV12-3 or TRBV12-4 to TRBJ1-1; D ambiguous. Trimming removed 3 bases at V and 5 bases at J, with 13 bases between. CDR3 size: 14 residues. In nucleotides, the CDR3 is TGTGCCAGCAGTTTTCCCGGGTTGGGAACTGAAGCTTTCTTT. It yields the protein CASSFPGLGTEAFF.

CDR3 amino acids: CASSIGTSGTGELFF. CDR3 DNA: TGCGCCAGCAGCATTGGGACTAGCGGGACCGGGGAGCTGTTTTTT. This sequence joins TRBV5-1 and TRBJ2-2; TRBD2 aligns across 12 bases. Germline V gives CDR1 SGHRS, CDR2 YFSETQ. The CDR3 has 15 amino acids. After removal of 4 bases from V and 5 bases from J, the junction contained 3 bases not matched to a gene.

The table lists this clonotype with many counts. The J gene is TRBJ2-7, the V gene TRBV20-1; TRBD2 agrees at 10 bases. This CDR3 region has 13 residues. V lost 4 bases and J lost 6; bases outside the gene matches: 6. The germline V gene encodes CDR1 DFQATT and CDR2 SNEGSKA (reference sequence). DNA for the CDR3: TGCAGTGCTACTGAGCGGGAGGGTGGCGAGCAGTACTTC. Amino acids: CSATEREGGEQYF.

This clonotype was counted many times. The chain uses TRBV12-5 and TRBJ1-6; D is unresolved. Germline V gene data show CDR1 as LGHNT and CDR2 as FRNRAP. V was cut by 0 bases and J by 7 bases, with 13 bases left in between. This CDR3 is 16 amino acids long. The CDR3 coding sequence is TGTGCTAGTGGTTTGGTAAAGTGGGTCTTCAATTCACCCCTCCACTTT. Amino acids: CASGLVKWVFNSPLHF.

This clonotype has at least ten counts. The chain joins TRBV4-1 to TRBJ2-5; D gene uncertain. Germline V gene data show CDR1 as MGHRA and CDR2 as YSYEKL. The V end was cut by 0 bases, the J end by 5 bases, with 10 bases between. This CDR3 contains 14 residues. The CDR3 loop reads CASSQDFDRETQYF. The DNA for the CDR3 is TGCGCCAGCAGCCAAGATTTCGACCGCGAGACCCAGTACTTC.

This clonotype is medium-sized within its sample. CDR3 protein: CASSQRVSNQPQHF. As DNA, the CDR3 is TGTGCCAGCAGCCAACGCGTTAGCAATCAGCCCCAGCATTTT. The chain links TRBV3-1 to TRBJ1-5; D is uncertain. Germline CDR1 LGHDT, CDR2 YNNKEL (reference sequence). V was clipped by 2 bases and J by 0 bases, with 5 bases between them. The CDR3 is 14 amino acids.

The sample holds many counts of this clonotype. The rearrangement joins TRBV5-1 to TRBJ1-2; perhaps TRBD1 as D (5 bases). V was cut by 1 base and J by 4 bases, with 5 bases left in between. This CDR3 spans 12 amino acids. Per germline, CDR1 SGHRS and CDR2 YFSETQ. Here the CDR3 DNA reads TGCGCCAGCAGCTTGAGGGGCTATGGCTACACCTTC. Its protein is CASSLRGYGYTF. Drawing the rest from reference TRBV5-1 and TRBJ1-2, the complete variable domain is KAGVTQTPRYLIKTRGQQVTLSCSPISGHRSVSWYQQTPGQGLQFLFEYFSETQRNKGNFPGRFSGRQFSNSRSEMNVSTLELGDSALYLCASSLRGYGYTFGSGTRLTVV.

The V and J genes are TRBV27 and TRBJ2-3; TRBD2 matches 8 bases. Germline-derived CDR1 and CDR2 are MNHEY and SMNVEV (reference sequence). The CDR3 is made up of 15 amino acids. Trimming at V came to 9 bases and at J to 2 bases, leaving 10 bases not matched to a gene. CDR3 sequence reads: CARSPSGSFTDTQYF. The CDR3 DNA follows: TGTGCCAGAAGTCCGAGCGGGAGTTTCACAGATACGCAGTATTTT.

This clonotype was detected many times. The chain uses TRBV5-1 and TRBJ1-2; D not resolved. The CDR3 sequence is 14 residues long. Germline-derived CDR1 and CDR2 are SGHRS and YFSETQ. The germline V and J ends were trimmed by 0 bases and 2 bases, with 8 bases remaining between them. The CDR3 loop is CASSLESGNYGYTF. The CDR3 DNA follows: TGCGCCAGCAGCTTGGAATCCGGGAACTATGGCTACACCTTC.

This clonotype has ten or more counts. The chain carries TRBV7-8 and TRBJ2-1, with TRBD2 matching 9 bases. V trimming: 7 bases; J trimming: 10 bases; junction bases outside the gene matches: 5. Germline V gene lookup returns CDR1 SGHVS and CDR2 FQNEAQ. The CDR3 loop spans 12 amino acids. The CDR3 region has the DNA TGTGCCAGCACACAGACTAGCGGCGAGCAGTTCTTC. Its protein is CASTQTSGEQFF.

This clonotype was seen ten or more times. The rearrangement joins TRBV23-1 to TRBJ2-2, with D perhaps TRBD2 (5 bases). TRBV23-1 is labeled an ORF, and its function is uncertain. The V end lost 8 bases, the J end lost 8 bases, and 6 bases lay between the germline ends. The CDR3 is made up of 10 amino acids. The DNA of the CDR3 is TGCGCCAGCGGAGGTGGGGAGCTGTTTTTT. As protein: CASGGGELFF.

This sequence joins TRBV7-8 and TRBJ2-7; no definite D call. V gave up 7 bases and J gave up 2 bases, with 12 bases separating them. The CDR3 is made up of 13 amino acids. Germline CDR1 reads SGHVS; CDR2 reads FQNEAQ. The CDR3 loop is CASTPRPPYEQYF. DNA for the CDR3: TGTGCCAGCACCCCACGACCCCCCTACGAGCAGTACTTC.

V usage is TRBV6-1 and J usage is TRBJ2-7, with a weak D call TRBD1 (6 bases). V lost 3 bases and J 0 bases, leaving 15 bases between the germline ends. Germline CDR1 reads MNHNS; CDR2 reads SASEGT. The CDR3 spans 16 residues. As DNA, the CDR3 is TGTGCCAGCAGTGATAAGGTCCCACAGGGCTCCTACGAGCAGTACTTC. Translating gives CASSDKVPQGSYEQYF.

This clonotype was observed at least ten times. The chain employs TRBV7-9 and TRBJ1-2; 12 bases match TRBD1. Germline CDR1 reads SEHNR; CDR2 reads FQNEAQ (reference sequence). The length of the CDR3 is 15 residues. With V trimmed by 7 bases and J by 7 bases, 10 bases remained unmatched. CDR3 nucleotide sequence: TGTGCCAGCATCGACCCGGGACAGGGGGCCGGTGGCTACACCTTC. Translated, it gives CASIDPGQGAGGYTF.

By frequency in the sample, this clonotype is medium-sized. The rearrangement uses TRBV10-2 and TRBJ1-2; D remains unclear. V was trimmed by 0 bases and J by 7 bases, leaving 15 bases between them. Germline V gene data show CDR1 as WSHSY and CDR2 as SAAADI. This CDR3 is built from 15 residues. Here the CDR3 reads CASSESADSMPGYTF. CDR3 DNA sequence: TGCGCCAGCAGTGAGTCGGCAGACTCCATGCCTGGCTACACCTTC.

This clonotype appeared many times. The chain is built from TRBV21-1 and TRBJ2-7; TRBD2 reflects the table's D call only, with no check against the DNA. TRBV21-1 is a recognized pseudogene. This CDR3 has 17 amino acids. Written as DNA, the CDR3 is TGTGCCAGCAGCAAAGGGGGACTAGCGGGGGGAGCCTACGAGCAGTACGTC. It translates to CASSKGGLAGGAYEQYV.

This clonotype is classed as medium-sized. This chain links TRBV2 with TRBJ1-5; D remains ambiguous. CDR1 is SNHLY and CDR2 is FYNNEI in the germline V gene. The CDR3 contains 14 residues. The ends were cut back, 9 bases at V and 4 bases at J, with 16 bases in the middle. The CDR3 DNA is TGTGCCAGTAATGGACCTCTTTTTAATCAGCCCCAGCATTTT. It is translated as CASNGPLFNQPQHF.

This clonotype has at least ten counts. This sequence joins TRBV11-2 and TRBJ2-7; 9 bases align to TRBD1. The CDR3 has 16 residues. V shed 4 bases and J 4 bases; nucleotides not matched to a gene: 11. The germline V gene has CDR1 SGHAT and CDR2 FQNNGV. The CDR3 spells CASSSGTGLFRYEQYF. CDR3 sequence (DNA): TGTGCCAGCAGCTCCGGGACAGGGCTTTTTCGATACGAGCAGTACTTC.

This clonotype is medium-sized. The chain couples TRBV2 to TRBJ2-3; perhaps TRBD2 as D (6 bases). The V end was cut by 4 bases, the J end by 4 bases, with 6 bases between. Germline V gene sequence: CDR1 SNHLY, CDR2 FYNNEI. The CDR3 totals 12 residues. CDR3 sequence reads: CASSVAADTQYF. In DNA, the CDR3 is TGTGCCAGCAGTGTAGCGGCAGATACGCAGTATTTT.

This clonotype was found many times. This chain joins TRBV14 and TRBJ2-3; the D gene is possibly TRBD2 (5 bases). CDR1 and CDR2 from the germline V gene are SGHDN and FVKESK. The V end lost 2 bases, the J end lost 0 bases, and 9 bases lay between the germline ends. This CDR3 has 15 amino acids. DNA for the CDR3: TGTGCCAGCAGCCAACAGTTAGCGAGCACAGATACGCAGTATTTT. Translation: CASSQQLASTDTQYF.

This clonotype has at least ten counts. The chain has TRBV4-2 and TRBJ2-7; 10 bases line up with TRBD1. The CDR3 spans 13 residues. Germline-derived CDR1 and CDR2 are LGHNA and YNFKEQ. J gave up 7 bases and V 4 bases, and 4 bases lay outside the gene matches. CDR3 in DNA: TGTGCCAGCAGCCCGGACAGGGGGAGGGAGCAGTACTTC. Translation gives CASSPDRGREQYF.

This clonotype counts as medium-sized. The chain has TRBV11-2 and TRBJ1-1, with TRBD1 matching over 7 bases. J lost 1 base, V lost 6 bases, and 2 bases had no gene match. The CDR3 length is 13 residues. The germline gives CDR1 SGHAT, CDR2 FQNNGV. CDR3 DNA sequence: TGTGCCAGCAGGAGGGGGCAGAACACTGAAGCTTTCTTT. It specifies CASRRGQNTEAFF. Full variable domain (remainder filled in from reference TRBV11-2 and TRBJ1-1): EAGVAQSPRYKIIEKRQSVAFWCNPISGHATLYWYQQILGQGPKLLIQFQNNGVVDDSQLPKDRFSAERLKGVDSTLKIQPAKLEDSAVYLCASRRGQNTEAFFGQGTRLTVV.

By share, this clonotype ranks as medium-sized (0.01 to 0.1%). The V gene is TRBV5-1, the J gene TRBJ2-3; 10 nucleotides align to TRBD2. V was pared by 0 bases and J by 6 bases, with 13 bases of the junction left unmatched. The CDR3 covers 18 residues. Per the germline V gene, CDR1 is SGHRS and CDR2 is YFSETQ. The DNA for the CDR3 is TGCGCCAGCAGCTTGGCATTAGCGGGGGGCCCTGAGGTTGATACGCAGTATTTT. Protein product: CASSLALAGGPEVDTQYF. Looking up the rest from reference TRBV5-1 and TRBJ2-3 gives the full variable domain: KAGVTQTPRYLIKTRGQQVTLSCSPISGHRSVSWYQQTPGQGLQFLFEYFSETQRNKGNFPGRFSGRQFSNSRSEMNVSTLELGDSALYLCASSLALAGGPEVDTQYFGPGTRLTVL.

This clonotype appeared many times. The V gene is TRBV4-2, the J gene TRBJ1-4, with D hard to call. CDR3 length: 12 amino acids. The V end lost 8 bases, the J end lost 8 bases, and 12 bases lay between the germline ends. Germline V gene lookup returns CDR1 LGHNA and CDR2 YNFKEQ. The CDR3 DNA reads TGTGCCAGCGGTTGGTTTGGGGAAAAACTGTTTTTT. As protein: CASGWFGEKLFF.

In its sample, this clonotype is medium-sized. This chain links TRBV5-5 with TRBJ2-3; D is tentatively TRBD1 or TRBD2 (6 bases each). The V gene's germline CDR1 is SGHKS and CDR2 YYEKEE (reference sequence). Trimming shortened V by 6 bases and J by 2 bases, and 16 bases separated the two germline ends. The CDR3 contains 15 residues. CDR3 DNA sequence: TGTGCCAGCACCCTGGGGGGACAAGTCACAGATACGCAGTATTTT. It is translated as CASTLGGQVTDTQYF.

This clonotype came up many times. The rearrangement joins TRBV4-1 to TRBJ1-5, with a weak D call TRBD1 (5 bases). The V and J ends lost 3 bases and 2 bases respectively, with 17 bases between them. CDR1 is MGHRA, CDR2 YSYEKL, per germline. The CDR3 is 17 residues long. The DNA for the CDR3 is TGCGCCAGCAGCCAGGGAGGAGGGGCCGAGGGCAATCAGCCCCAGCATTTT. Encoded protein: CASSQGGGAEGNQPQHF.

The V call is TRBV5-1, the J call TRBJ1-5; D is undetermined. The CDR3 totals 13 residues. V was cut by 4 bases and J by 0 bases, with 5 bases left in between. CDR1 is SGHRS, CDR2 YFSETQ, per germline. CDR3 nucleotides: TGCGCCAGCAGCCCCAATAGCAATCAGCCCCAGCATTTT. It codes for CASSPNSNQPQHF.

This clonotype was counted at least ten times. The CDR3 sequence: CASRYRDMNTEAFF. The CDR3 coding sequence is TGCGCCAGCAGGTATCGGGATATGAACACTGAAGCTTTCTTT. The chain couples TRBV5-1 to TRBJ1-1; D not resolved. The CDR3 extends over 14 amino acids. The germline gives CDR1 SGHRS, CDR2 YFSETQ. V was shortened by 5 bases and J by 0 bases, with 11 bases between the two germline ends.

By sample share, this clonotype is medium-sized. The DNA for the CDR3 is TGTGCCAGCAGTGAAGCAGAACCCCAGGGGACCCAGTACTTC. This encodes CASSEAEPQGTQYF. V gene TRBV6-1 combines with J gene TRBJ2-5; a weak D match, TRBD1 (5 bases). The CDR3 is 14 residues long. Deletions cut 0 bases from V and 7 bases from J, with 12 bases between. Germline values: CDR1 MNHNS, CDR2 SASEGT.

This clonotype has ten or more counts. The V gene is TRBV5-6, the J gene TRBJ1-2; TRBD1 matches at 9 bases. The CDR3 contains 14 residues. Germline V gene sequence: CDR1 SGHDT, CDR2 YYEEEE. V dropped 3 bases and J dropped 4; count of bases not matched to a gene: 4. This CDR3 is CASSWGQGTYGYTF. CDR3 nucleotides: TGTGCCAGCAGCTGGGGACAGGGAACCTATGGCTACACCTTC.

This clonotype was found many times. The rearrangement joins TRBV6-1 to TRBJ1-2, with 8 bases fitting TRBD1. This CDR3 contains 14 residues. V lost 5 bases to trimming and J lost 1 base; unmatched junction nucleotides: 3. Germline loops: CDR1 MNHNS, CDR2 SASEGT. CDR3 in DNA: TGTGCCAGCAGTAGTGGACAGGGTAACTATGGCTACACCTTC. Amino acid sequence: CASSSGQGNYGYTF.